This T cell receptor beta chain was profiled in a study of blood T cell repertoires in COVID-19. CDR1 is SGHRS and CDR2 is YFSETQ in the germline V gene. The CDR3 spans 16 residues. Trimming cost V 2 bases and J 4 bases, with 18 bases left between them. The method was immunoSEQ multiplex PCR; TCRdb's version includes in-frame clones alone and lacks a portion of them. This sample yields hundreds of thousands of clones, of which roughly nine tenths are seen a single time; roughly 3.2% belongs to the top ten. This clone was counted a single time. Sequenced sample: PBMCs or T cells enriched from blood (not recorded which). This receptor was taken from a woman aged 45-60 years in a cohort exposed to, infected with or recovered from COVID-19 (not recorded which). The chain links TRBV5-1 to TRBJ1-1, with a possible D match to TRBD1 (5 bases). As DNA, the CDR3 is TGCGCCAGCAGCTTAAGCGGAGGGATCGGGGGCACTGAAGCTTTCTTT. Translated: CASSLSGGIGGTEAFF.